Each of the 26 T cell receptor beta chains below was sequenced from the same sample in a study of T cell responses to AZD1222 COVID-19 vaccine. The protocol was immunoSEQ multiplex PCR, while the TCRdb copy is restricted to in-frame clones and leaves out a portion. Here the sample spans 100,000 to 150,000 clones, roughly 93% being singletons. This specimen was peripheral blood, taken on day 0 of AZD1222 vaccination. The receptors here all came from an adult in good health.

This chain links TRBV4-2 with TRBJ2-2; TRBD1 or TRBD2 may be the D gene (6 bases each). CDR1 and CDR2 (germline): LGHNA, YNFKEQ. The germline V and J ends were trimmed by 1 base and 3 bases, with 15 bases remaining between them. The CDR3 length is 17 residues. This CDR3 is CASSQALEGGYTGELFF. The CDR3 DNA reads TGTGCCAGCAGCCAAGCCCTTGAGGGGGGCTACACCGGGGAGCTGTTTTTT.

The count of this clone is one. This chain uses TRBV7-9 with TRBJ1-1; D is unresolved. The length of the CDR3 is 14 residues. Trimming took off 3 bases at V and 1 base at J, with 9 bases between the two ends. Germline CDR1 is SEHNR and CDR2 is FQNEAQ (reference sequence). This chain's CDR3 is CASSFRRGNTEAFF. CDR3 DNA sequence: TGTGCCAGCAGCTTCAGGAGAGGGAACACTGAAGCTTTCTTT.

This clone appeared a single time. The rearrangement uses TRBV7-3 and TRBJ2-2, with TRBD2 as a possible D gene (6 bases). Trimming cost V 3 bases and J 4 bases, with 12 bases left between them. This CDR3 comprises 15 residues. Looked up from germline, CDR1 is SGHTA and CDR2 is FQGTGA. CDR3 in DNA: TGTGCCAGCAGCTTGGGGGGAGTGCGCACCGGGGAGCTGTTTTTT. Translating it yields CASSLGGVRTGELFF.

This clone was counted a single time. V usage is TRBV6-6 and J usage is TRBJ1-5; D is ambiguous. The germline V gene encodes CDR1 MNHNY and CDR2 SVGAGI (reference sequence). The CDR3 has 15 amino acids. The V gene lost 6 bases and the J gene lost 0 bases, with 12 bases spanning the gap. The CDR3 coding sequence is TGTGCCAGCAGGGGGTTTACATATAGCAATCAGCCCCAGCATTTT. It codes for CASRGFTYSNQPQHF.

The chain is built from TRBV19 and TRBJ2-3; TRBD2 matches 7 bases. The CDR3 is made up of 15 amino acids. V shed 5 bases, J shed 3 bases, and the junction held 8 bases outside the gene matches. Germline V gene sequence: CDR1 LNHDA, CDR2 SQIVND (reference sequence). CDR3 in amino acids: CASSPEAGVTDTQYF. The CDR3 DNA sequence: TGTGCCAGTAGTCCCGAGGCGGGAGTAACAGATACGCAGTATTTT.

This clone was counted between two and nine times. V is TRBV4-1 and J is TRBJ1-1; perhaps TRBD1 as D (6 bases). The germline V gene encodes CDR1 MGHRA and CDR2 YSYEKL. This CDR3 is built from 14 residues. V was trimmed by 9 bases and J by 5 bases, leaving 19 bases between them. CDR3 sequence: CASGVAGGDTEAFF. The CDR3 DNA sequence: TGCGCCAGTGGGGTGGCGGGGGGCGATACTGAAGCTTTCTTT.

The rearrangement joins TRBV2 to TRBJ1-4, with 10 nucleotides matching TRBD1. The CDR3 is 16 residues long. Unmatched junction bases numbered 9, after V lost 7 bases and J lost 4 bases. Germline V gene sequence: CDR1 SNHLY, CDR2 FYNNEI. CDR3 sequence: CASTGDRGPLNEKLFF. DNA of the CDR3: TGTGCCAGCACGGGGGACAGGGGACCACTTAATGAAAAACTGTTTTTT.

The genes are TRBV29-1 and TRBJ1-1; TRBD1 might be the D (6 bases). This CDR3 region has 15 residues. V gave up 5 bases and J gave up 5 bases, with 21 bases separating them. Germline V gene sequence: CDR1 SQVTM, CDR2 ANQGSEA. CDR3 sequence (DNA): TGCAGCGTTTTGTGGTGGGGGGGCGCGAGTACTGAAGCTTTCTTT. Its translation is CSVLWWGGASTEAFF.

The chain couples TRBV2 to TRBJ1-1; TRBD1 is a possible D gene (6 bases). Germline V CDR1 and CDR2: SNHLY, FYNNEI. V dropped 7 bases and J dropped 6 bases, with 18 bases sitting between them. This CDR3 has 14 amino acids. The CDR3 nucleotides are TGTGCCAGCAAAATAGGACAGTCCTCCCCTGAAGCTTTCTTT. Its protein product is CASKIGQSSPEAFF.

This chain connects TRBV5-5 to TRBJ2-1; D is perhaps TRBD2 (6 bases). V was clipped by 1 base and J by 0 bases, with 14 bases between them. From germline, CDR1 is SGHKS and CDR2 YYEKEE (reference sequence). This CDR3 region has 17 residues. Here the CDR3 reads CASSLSIAVTSYNEQFF. DNA of the CDR3: TGTGCCAGCAGCTTGAGCATAGCGGTAACCTCCTACAATGAGCAGTTCTTC.

The chain links TRBV5-1 to TRBJ2-2; D uncertain. Germline CDR1 is SGHRS and CDR2 is YFSETQ. Trimming left V 6 bases short and J 4 bases short, with 16 bases between. The CDR3 length is 15 residues. The chain's CDR3 is CASKTSGGGTGELFF. Here the CDR3 DNA reads TGCGCCAGCAAAACCTCTGGCGGCGGCACCGGGGAGCTGTTTTTT.

The chain employs TRBV7-9 and TRBJ1-1; no definite D call. Germline loops: CDR1 SEHNR, CDR2 FQNEAQ (reference sequence). The CDR3 contains 13 residues. The V and J ends lost 7 bases and 2 bases respectively, with 11 bases between them. The CDR3 spells CASTLDTNTEAFF. CDR3 in DNA: TGTGCCAGCACGCTTGATACCAACACTGAAGCTTTCTTT.

CDR3 in amino acids: CASTPRGSPNTGELFF. The CDR3 nucleotides read TGTGCCAGCACCCCCCGGGGGAGCCCTAACACCGGGGAGCTGTTTTTT. This chain joins TRBV11-3 and TRBJ2-2; perhaps TRBD2 as D (6 bases). The CDR3 consists of 16 residues. CDR1 is SGHNT, CDR2 YENEEA, per germline. Trimming pared 7 bases from V and 2 bases from J, leaving 17 bases between.

This chain links TRBV6-5 with TRBJ1-1; D remains ambiguous. The V and J ends lost 0 bases and 2 bases respectively, with 4 bases between them. Germline loops: CDR1 MNHEY, CDR2 SVGAGI. The CDR3 runs to 13 residues. The CDR3 region is CASSYSSNTEAFF. The CDR3 region has the DNA TGTGCCAGCAGTTACTCGTCTAACACTGAAGCTTTCTTT.

The rearrangement joins TRBV2 to TRBJ1-2; 8 bases line up with TRBD1. V lost 7 bases to trimming and J lost 4 bases; unmatched junction nucleotides: 8. Germline V gives CDR1 SNHLY, CDR2 FYNNEI. CDR3 length equals 14 residues. The CDR3 spells CASMAGGIPYGYTF. CDR3 nucleotide sequence: TGTGCCAGCATGGCAGGGGGCATCCCCTATGGCTACACCTTC.

The chain links TRBV18 to TRBJ2-5, with D unclear. The CDR3 is made up of 13 amino acids. The V gene lost 0 bases and the J gene lost 2 bases, with 4 bases spanning the gap. CDR1 is KGHSH, CDR2 LQKENI, per germline. The DNA for the CDR3 is TGTGCCAGCTCACCACCGGTACAAGAGACCCAGTACTTC. Amino acid sequence: CASSPPVQETQYF.

The chain is built from TRBV7-8 and TRBJ2-7, with 8 bases that match TRBD1. Germline assignment: CDR1 SGHVS and CDR2 FQNEAQ. The junction had 16 bases not matched to a gene; V was cut back by 4 bases and J by 5 bases. The CDR3 totals 17 residues. CDR3 region: CASSSLEDRDPPHEQYV. CDR3 DNA: TGTGCCAGCAGCTCCCTGGAGGACAGGGACCCTCCGCACGAGCAGTACGTC.

This chain uses TRBV21-1 with TRBJ1-1; the table's TRBD1 call for D was not verified on the DNA. TRBV21-1 is annotated as a pseudogene. This CDR3 spans 14 amino acids. CDR3 coding DNA: TGTGCCAGCGCTCCAGCAGGGGGAACCACTGAAGCTTTCTTT. Translating gives CASAPAGGTTEAFF.

CDR3 DNA: TGCGCCAGCAGCTCCTACCATAGGAACACTGAAGCTTTCTTT. Amino acids: CASSSYHRNTEAFF. J is TRBJ1-1 and V is TRBV5-1; D is undetermined. Trimming removed 3 bases from V and 1 base from J, with 10 bases in between. Germline V lookup: CDR1 SGHRS, CDR2 YFSETQ. The CDR3 spans 14 residues.

The genes are TRBV6-5 and TRBJ1-6, with D possibly TRBD1 on 5 matching bases. This CDR3 spans 14 amino acids. Germline lookup yields CDR1 MNHEY and CDR2 SVGAGI. V was clipped by 6 bases and J by 7 bases, with 13 bases between them. The CDR3 protein is CASRGRPENSPLHF. The CDR3 DNA reads as TGTGCCAGCAGGGGACGGCCTGAAAATTCACCCCTCCACTTT.

The chain carries TRBV10-2 and TRBJ1-1, with TRBD1 matching over 10 bases. CDR3 length: 14 residues. V gave up 4 bases and J gave up 6 bases; unmatched junction bases: 5. Germline V gene lookup returns CDR1 WSHSY and CDR2 SAAADI. The CDR3 sequence is CASSGDRGYAEAFF. The CDR3 DNA is TGCGCCAGCAGTGGGGACAGGGGTTACGCTGAAGCTTTCTTT.

J is TRBJ1-4 and V is TRBV2, with D tentatively TRBD1 (5 bases). V dropped 7 bases and J dropped 0 bases, with 21 bases sitting between them. Germline lookup yields CDR1 SNHLY and CDR2 FYNNEI. The CDR3 contains 18 residues. The CDR3 loop is CASIRVMTVSTTNEKLFF. CDR3 nucleotides: TGTGCCAGCATACGCGTAATGACAGTTTCGACAACTAATGAAAAACTGTTTTTT.

This chain connects TRBV30 to TRBJ1-3; unclear D gene. This CDR3 has 13 residues. Trimming removed 2 bases at V and 0 bases at J, with 5 bases between. Germline CDR1 and CDR2: GTSNPN and SVGIG (reference sequence). CDR3 sequence: CAWSTSSGNTIYF. The CDR3 DNA sequence: TGTGCCTGGAGTACCAGCTCTGGAAACACCATATATTTT.

The J gene is TRBJ1-2, the V gene TRBV2; possibly TRBD1 for D (5 bases). Trimming removed 3 bases at V and 7 bases at J, with 12 bases between. CDR3 length equals 13 residues. Germline loops: CDR1 SNHLY, CDR2 FYNNEI. DNA of the CDR3: TGTGCCAGCAGTGAGGGGGGAGGTGCTGGCTACACCTTC. Protein product: CASSEGGGAGYTF.

V and J are TRBV2 and TRBJ1-2; 7 positions match TRBD1. Trimming took 8 bases from V and 2 from J; bases not matched to a gene: 14. This CDR3 has 16 residues. Germline CDR1 and CDR2: SNHLY and FYNNEI. CDR3 protein: CASFRPGQPRNYGYTF. The CDR3 coding sequence is TGTGCCAGCTTCCGGCCGGGACAGCCTAGAAACTATGGCTACACCTTC.

The rearrangement links TRBV2 to TRBJ1-1; 8 positions agree with TRBD1. The CDR3 covers 13 residues. Looked up from germline, CDR1 is SNHLY and CDR2 is FYNNEI. V shed 5 bases and J 3 bases; nucleotides not matched to a gene: 2. The CDR3 region has the DNA TGTGCCAGCAGTTACAGGGGGGACACTGAAGCTTTCTTT. The encoded protein is CASSYRGDTEAFF.